Shown below are 20 T cell receptor beta chains from a single sample sequenced in a study of cytomegalovirus exposure and HLA in healthy donors. The PCR made use of 60 Vbeta and 13 Jbeta primers. The protocol was immunoSEQ multiplex PCR, while the TCRdb copy is restricted to in-frame clones and leaves out a portion. The table records about 150,000 clones, about two thirds of them present only once. Sequenced material: PBMCs. The source of these receptors is a woman aged 18-29 years in good health and CMV-seronegative.

The chain couples TRBV6-5 to TRBJ1-2, with D unresolved. Trimming pared 0 bases from V and 7 bases from J, leaving 12 bases between. Germline V lookup: CDR1 MNHEY, CDR2 SVGAGI. The CDR3 sequence is 14 residues long. The CDR3: CASSYSYLTGGYTF. In DNA form, the CDR3 reads TGTGCCAGCAGTTACTCCTACTTGACTGGTGGCTACACCTTC.

This clone was seen more than once but under ten times. The chain uses TRBV5-4 and TRBJ2-3; 8 nucleotides match TRBD2. The CDR3 length is 14 residues. The germline gives CDR1 SGHNT, CDR2 YYREEE (reference sequence). V was pared by 3 bases and J by 10 bases, with 10 bases of the junction left unmatched. The CDR3 region has the DNA TGTGCCAGCAGCTACGGACTAGCCCTGGGGGCGCAGTATTTT. Its protein is CASSYGLALGAQYF.

The chain couples TRBV5-4 to TRBJ2-1; possibly TRBD2 for D (6 bases). Germline-derived CDR1 and CDR2 are SGHNT and YYREEE (reference sequence). Trimming removed 5 bases from V and 3 bases from J, with 18 bases in between. The CDR3 spans 16 residues. CDR3 DNA: TGTGCCAGCAGTCCTGCCTGGGACTTCCACTACAATGAGCAGTTCTTC. Its protein product is CASSPAWDFHYNEQFF. The full variable domain, rest sourced from reference TRBV5-4 and TRBJ2-1, is ETGVTQSPTHLIKTRGQQVTLRCSSQSGHNTVSWYQQALGQGPQFIFQYYREEENGRGNFPPRFSGLQFPNYSSELNVNALELDDSALYLCASSPAWDFHYNEQFFGPGTRLTVL.

This clone was found once. The V call is TRBV15, the J call TRBJ2-1; D possibly corresponds to TRBD2 (5 bases). CDR3 size: 16 residues. Per the germline V gene, CDR1 is LNHNV and CDR2 is YYDKDF (reference sequence). Trimming left V 1 base short and J 4 bases short, with 14 bases between. The CDR3 loop reads CATSRGTSALYNEQFF. The CDR3 DNA reads as TGTGCCACCAGCAGAGGAACTAGTGCCCTGTACAATGAGCAGTTCTTC.

Only a few counts were recorded for this clone. This rearrangement joins TRBV19 to TRBJ2-2; 7 bases agree with TRBD2. Germline V gives CDR1 LNHDA, CDR2 SQIVND (reference sequence). V shed 7 bases, J shed 3 bases, and the junction held 5 bases outside the gene matches. The CDR3 totals 14 residues. CDR3 DNA sequence: TGTGCCAGTAATGAGCGGGACTACACCGGGGAGCTGTTTTTT. It specifies CASNERDYTGELFF.

The gene calls are TRBV28 and TRBJ1-3; D is uncertain. Germline CDR1 and CDR2: MDHEN and SYDVKM. V was clipped by 2 bases and J by 4 bases, with 9 bases between them. The CDR3 is 14 residues long. Here the CDR3 reads CASSLTGVGNTIYF. In nucleotides, the CDR3 is TGTGCCAGCAGTTTAACCGGGGTAGGAAACACCATATATTTT.

The chain couples TRBV5-8 to TRBJ2-5; no clear D gene. V lost 2 bases, J lost 0 bases, and 11 bases lay in between. Per the germline V gene, CDR1 is SGHTS and CDR2 is YDEGEE. The CDR3 has 15 residues. CDR3 nucleotides: TGTGCCAGCAGCTTCCGACACCTGTACCAAGAGACCCAGTACTTC. Protein: CASSFRHLYQETQYF.

The rearrangement joins TRBV5-4 to TRBJ2-2, with 8 bases lining up with TRBD1. The CDR3 contains 17 residues. With V trimmed by 4 bases and J by 1 base, 9 bases remained unmatched. Germline V CDR1 and CDR2: SGHNT, YYREEE (reference sequence). The CDR3 loop reads CASSGLTGTGNTGELFF. As DNA, the CDR3 is TGTGCCAGCAGCGGCCTCACCGGGACAGGGAACACCGGGGAGCTGTTTTTT.

J is TRBJ1-6 and V is TRBV7-9, with 7 bases aligning to TRBD1. This CDR3 region has 18 residues. Germline CDR1 reads SEHNR; CDR2 reads FQNEAQ (reference sequence). J lost 7 bases, V lost 5 bases, and 17 bases had no gene match. CDR3 nucleotides: TGTGCCAGCAGCCCCCCCCTAGGGAGGAGACAGGGAAATTCACCCCTCCACTTT. Its protein is CASSPPLGRRQGNSPLHF. Looking up the rest from reference TRBV7-9 and TRBJ1-6 gives the full variable domain: DTGVSQNPRHKITKRGQNVTFRCDPISEHNRLYWYRQTLGQGPEFLTYFQNEAQLEKSRLLSDRFSAERPKGSFSTLEIQRTEQGDSAMYLCASSPPLGRRQGNSPLHFGNGTRLTVT.

V gene TRBV4-2 combines with J gene TRBJ1-2; D may be TRBD1 (5 bases). This CDR3 spans 15 amino acids. The V end lost 1 base, the J end lost 2 bases, and 11 bases lay between the germline ends. Germline V gene lookup returns CDR1 LGHNA and CDR2 YNFKEQ. The CDR3 DNA reads TGTGCCAGCAGCCAAGCAGGGCAAACCAACTATGGCTACACCTTC. Translation: CASSQAGQTNYGYTF.

The genes are TRBV23-1 and TRBJ2-7; 12 bases fit TRBD2. TRBV23-1 is identified as an open reading frame with a role that is uncertain. CDR3 length equals 15 residues. With 3 bases clipped from V and 6 bases from J, the junction kept 6 bases outside the gene matches. The CDR3: CASSHSLAGGREQYV. The CDR3 DNA follows: TGCGCCAGCAGTCATTCTCTAGCGGGAGGGCGCGAGCAGTACGTC.

The chain has TRBV4-1 and TRBJ2-1; 7 bases align to TRBD2. The germline gives CDR1 MGHRA, CDR2 YSYEKL. The V gene end was trimmed by 1 base and the J gene end by 9 bases; junction bases not matched to a gene: 6. The CDR3 consists of 14 residues. Written as DNA, the CDR3 is TGCGCCAGCAGCCAAGGCGTAACGGGGGGTGAGCAGTTCTTC. Amino acid sequence: CASSQGVTGGEQFF.

V is TRBV4-3 and J is TRBJ1-2; 11 bases agree with TRBD1. This CDR3 comprises 14 residues. J gave up 7 bases and V 4 bases, and 5 bases lay outside the gene matches. In germline, CDR1 is LGHNA, CDR2 YSLEER. This CDR3 reads CASSRGTGGRGYTF. For the CDR3, the DNA is TGCGCCAGCAGCCGAGGGACAGGGGGACGTGGCTACACCTTC.

The rearrangement uses TRBV7-9 and TRBJ1-6, with D maybe TRBD1 (6 bases). CDR3 length equals 15 residues. V gave up 5 bases and J gave up 8 bases, with 16 bases separating them. Germline assignment: CDR1 SEHNR and CDR2 FQNEAQ (reference sequence). The CDR3, as DNA: TGTGCCAGCAGCCCTAGGGGGTCCGAGGATTCACCCCTCCACTTT. It encodes CASSPRGSEDSPLHF.

This clone has only one observation. The CDR3 DNA sequence: TGTGCCATCCGGGACAGGCGAAACACCATATATTTT. This translates into CAIRDRRNTIYF. The gene calls are TRBV2 and TRBJ1-3, with 8 bases matching TRBD1. V trimming: 10 bases; J trimming: 5 bases; junction bases outside the gene matches: 4. The CDR3 has 12 residues. CDR1 is SNHLY and CDR2 is FYNNEI in the germline V gene.

A few counts support this clone. The chain recombines TRBV5-1 with TRBJ2-5, with D tentatively TRBD1 (7 bases). The V and J ends lost 4 bases and 2 bases respectively, with 9 bases between them. Germline V CDR1 and CDR2: SGHRS, YFSETQ. This CDR3 is built from 13 residues. The chain's CDR3 is CASSAGQQETQYF. Written as DNA, the CDR3 is TGCGCCAGCAGCGCGGGACAGCAAGAGACCCAGTACTTC. Complete variable domain (other parts from reference TRBV5-1 and TRBJ2-5): KAGVTQTPRYLIKTRGQQVTLSCSPISGHRSVSWYQQTPGQGLQFLFEYFSETQRNKGNFPGRFSGRQFSNSRSEMNVSTLELGDSALYLCASSAGQQETQYFGPGTRLLVL.

The chain is built from TRBV19 and TRBJ1-1, with 8 positions matching TRBD1. The ends lost 7 bases at V and 7 bases at J; junction bases unmatched: 11. The germline V gene encodes CDR1 LNHDA and CDR2 SQIVND (reference sequence). The CDR3 has 14 residues. CDR3 protein: CASNGQGLQDEAFF. The CDR3 nucleotides are TGTGCCAGTAACGGACAGGGCCTCCAGGATGAAGCTTTCTTT.

The chain recombines TRBV28 with TRBJ2-1, with D possibly being TRBD2 (6 bases). Germline CDR1 is MDHEN and CDR2 is SYDVKM. This CDR3 is 17 amino acids long. Trimming removed 6 bases at V and 9 bases at J, with 27 bases between. The CDR3 nucleotides are TGTGCCAGCAGCTCCCGGGGGAAGGTACAGCAGGGAGGTGAGCAGTTCTTC. Residues: CASSSRGKVQQGGEQFF.

The chain has TRBV5-1 and TRBJ2-1; 9 bases align to TRBD2. CDR3 length: 15 residues. Trimming cost V 5 bases and J 6 bases; bases outside gene matches: 9. The germline gives CDR1 SGHRS, CDR2 YFSETQ. The DNA for the CDR3 is TGCGCCAGCAGATTAGCGGGAGTCGCGATCAATGAGCAGTTCTTC. Amino acid sequence: CASRLAGVAINEQFF.

The rearrangement links TRBV11-2 to TRBJ1-1, with 7 nucleotides matching TRBD1. In germline, CDR1 is SGHAT, CDR2 FQNNGV. Germline trimming cut 3 bases from V and 7 bases from J; bases unmatched to any gene: 5. The CDR3 has 13 amino acids. The CDR3 DNA reads as TGTGCCAGCAGCTTCGACAGGGCTTATGAAGCTTTCTTT. This codes for CASSFDRAYEAFF. The complete variable domain, with remaining parts taken from reference TRBV11-2 and TRBJ1-1, reads EAGVAQSPRYKIIEKRQSVAFWCNPISGHATLYWYQQILGQGPKLLIQFQNNGVVDDSQLPKDRFSAERLKGVDSTLKIQPAKLEDSAVYLCASSFDRAYEAFFGQGTRLTVV.